This TCR beta chain was sequenced for a study of regulatory T cells in long-lasting Graves disease. Study conclusions and caveats: Since the sample size was small, accuracy may have been reduced.

The time point is: persistent/refractory GD, antithyroid drugs over 5 years with positive TRAb. The TCR library was made from RNA extracted from PBMCs. Both iRepertoire HTBI primers and Arm-PCR of CDR3 regions were used to build the TCR beta libraries. TCRdb recomputed calls from the multiplex PCR reads with MiXCR, one row per CDR3 protein. The sample holds 650,000 to 700,000 distinct CDR3 sequences; about 32% are singletons and the top ten take about 42%. On this clonotype: The target antigen is unknown.

The specimen comprised peripheral blood mononuclear cells (PBMCs), sampled when the disease was refractory, from a patient treated with antithyroid drugs. This clonotype was obtained from a female donor with Graves disease.

CDR3 residues: CASSLDTPQIANTGELFF. DNA of the CDR3: TGTGCCAGTAGCCTCGACACCCCCCAGATCGCGAACACCGGGGAGCTGTTTTTT. The chain carries TRBV19 and TRBJ2-2; D is undetermined. The CDR3 runs to 18 residues. Deletions cut 6 bases from V and 0 bases from J, with 20 bases between. Germline-derived CDR1 and CDR2 are LNHDA and SQIVND (reference sequence).